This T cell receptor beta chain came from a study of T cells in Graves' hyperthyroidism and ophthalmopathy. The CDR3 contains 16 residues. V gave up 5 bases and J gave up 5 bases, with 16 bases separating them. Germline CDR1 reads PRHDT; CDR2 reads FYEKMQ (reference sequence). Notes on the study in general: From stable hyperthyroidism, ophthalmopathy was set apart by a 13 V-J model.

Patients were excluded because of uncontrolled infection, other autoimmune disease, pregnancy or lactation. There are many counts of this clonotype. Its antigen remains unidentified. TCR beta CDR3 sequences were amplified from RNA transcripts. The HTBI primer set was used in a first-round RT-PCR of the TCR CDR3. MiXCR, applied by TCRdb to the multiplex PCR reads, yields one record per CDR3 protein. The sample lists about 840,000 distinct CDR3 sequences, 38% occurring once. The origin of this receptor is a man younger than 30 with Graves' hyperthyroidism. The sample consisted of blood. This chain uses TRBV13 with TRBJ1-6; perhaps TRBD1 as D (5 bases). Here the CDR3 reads CASSLTEGIDNSPLHF. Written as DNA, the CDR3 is TGTGCCAGCAGCCTCACGGAGGGGATAGATAATTCACCCCTCCACTTT.